These T cell receptor beta chains were read from a single sample in a study of blood T cell repertoires in COVID-19. Produced via immunoSEQ multiplex PCR; TCRdb's table is partial and in-frame only. Of 310,000 or so clones listed, around 90% are singletons. The sample was peripheral blood. These receptors all stem from a man aged 65 to 85 with acute or convalescent COVID-19. Both conserved end residues are part of each CDR3. A D gene is named only where the DNA matches it firmly. Only some rows state a clone size, as once, few, many or a class for expanded clones.

TRBJ1-4 | TRBV9 | NA | NA | TGTGCCAGCAGCGCCGGGATATCTAATGAAAAACTGTTTTTT | CASSAGISNEKLFF
TRBJ2-1 | TRBV13 | TRBD2 | NA | TGTGCCAGCAGCCCGGGGACTAGCGACGATGAGCAGTTCTTC | CASSPGTSDDEQFF
TRBJ1-2 | TRBV4-2 | NA | NA | TGTGCCAGCAGCCAAAGACCCCCTAACAGGGAGGGCTACACCTTC | CASSQRPPNREGYTF
TRBJ2-1 | TRBV3-1/TRBV3-2 | TRBD1 | NA | TGTGCCAGCGGGGGTTACACAGGGGGTTACTACAATGAGCAGTTCTTC | CASGGYTGGYYNEQFF
TRBJ1-4 | TRBV7-9 | NA | NA | TGTGCCAGCAGCTTAGGGGCACAGGGTTCTAATGAAAAACTGTTTTTT | CASSLGAQGSNEKLFF
TRBJ2-7 | TRBV28 | TRBD2 | NA | TGTGCCAGCAGGAGCGGGGGCACCTACGAGCAGTACTTC | CASRSGGTYEQYF
TRBJ2-5 | TRBV5-6 | NA | NA | TGTGCCAGCAGCTTCGTGCAGGGCGGAGAGACCCAGTACTTC | CASSFVQGGETQYF
TRBJ2-5 | TRBV29-1 | NA | NA | TGCAGCGTCGGCGCAGGGGTAGGGGAGACCCAGTACTTC | CSVGAGVGETQYF
TRBJ1-6 | TRBV30 | NA | NA | TGTGCCTGGCAATACGGGGGTAATTCACCCCTCCACTTT | CAWQYGGNSPLHF
TRBJ1-1 | TRBV10-3 | TRBD1 | NA | TGTGCCATCAAAACAGGGGCAATGAACACTGAAGCTTTCTTT | CAIKTGAMNTEAFF
TRBJ1-4 | TRBV6-5 | NA | once | TGTGCCAGCCGCTACAGGGATGAAAAACTGTTTTTT | CASRYRDEKLFF
TRBJ2-5 | TRBV19 | NA | NA | TGTGCCAGTAGTAGGTCAGGGGGCGGGGGAGAGACCCAGTACTTC | CASSRSGGGGETQYF
TRBJ2-3 | TRBV9 | NA | NA | TGTGCCAGCAGCCCTTCTACCGACTCAACAGATACGCAGTATTTT | CASSPSTDSTDTQYF
TRBJ2-7 | TRBV5-6 | NA | NA | TGTGCCAGCAGCTTGACAGTTTACGAGCAGTACTTC | CASSLTVYEQYF
TRBJ1-6 | TRBV6-2/TRBV6-3 | NA | NA | TGTGCCAGCAGCCACGACACCATTTCACCCCTCCACTTT | CASSHDTISPLHF
TRBJ1-2 | TRBV7-2 | NA | NA | TGTGCCAGCAGCTCGAGTACTAGGTGGGATGGCTACACCTTC | CASSSSTRWDGYTF
TRBJ2-5 | TRBV7-6 | TRBD2 | NA | TGTGCCAGCAGCTTAACGGGCGTAAACGGGAGGGAGACCCAGTACTTC | CASSLTGVNGRETQYF
TRBJ2-1 | TRBV6-5 | TRBD1 | NA | TGTGCCAGCACCTGGACAGGGGGTATGCATGATGAGCAGTTCTTC | CASTWTGGMHDEQFF
TRBJ1-1 | TRBV6-5 | NA | NA | TGTGCCAGCAGGGGGGCAGTAGAAGCTTTCTTT | CASRGAVEAFF
TRBJ1-6 | TRBV14 | NA | once | TGTGCCAGCAGCCAAGGAGGTCGCCCTAATTCACCCCTCCACTTT | CASSQGGRPNSPLHF
TRBJ2-5 | TRBV11-2 | TRBD2 | NA | TGTGCCAGCAGCTTAGGGATGGGAGGGTCGACAGAGACCCAGTACTTC | CASSLGMGGSTETQYF
TRBJ2-6 | TRBV19 | TRBD1 | many | TGTGCCAGTAAAGACCCCCGACAGGGGGTAGGGGGGGCCAACGTCCTGACTTTC | CASKDPRQGVGGANVLTF
TRBJ2-3 | TRBV2 | TRBD2 | NA | TGTGCCAGCAGTGAATGGCGGGGGGGCGGCTCAGATACGCAGTATTTT | CASSEWRGGGSDTQYF
TRBJ2-7 | TRBV2 | TRBD1 | NA | TGTGCCAGCAGCAAAGACAGGGCCGAGCAGTACTTC | CASSKDRAEQYF
TRBJ1-6 | TRBV10-3 | NA | NA | TGTGCCATCAGTTTAGGGGATTCCGCGAATTCACCCCTCCACTTT | CAISLGDSANSPLHF
TRBJ2-3 | TRBV5-1 | TRBD2 | NA | TGCGCCAGCAGCTCGGGAGGGGGTAACACAGATACGCAGTATTTT | CASSSGGGNTDTQYF
TRBJ1-4 | TRBV5-1 | TRBD1 | NA | TGCGCCAGCAGCTCAGCTCCGGGACAGGGGAATGAAAAACTGTTTTTT | CASSSAPGQGNEKLFF
TRBJ2-5 | TRBV7-2 | NA | NA | TGTGCCAGCAGCTTAGGACAGAGAATAGAGACCCAGTACTTC | CASSLGQRIETQYF
TRBJ2-3 | TRBV30 | NA | NA | TGTGCCTGGAGTAAGGGACTTCTCACAGATACGCAGTATTTT | CAWSKGLLTDTQYF
TRBJ1-6 | TRBV7-2 | TRBD1 | NA | TGTGCCAGCAGCTTGTACGGGACAGGGGGCTTTAATTCACCCCTCCACTTT | CASSLYGTGGFNSPLHF
TRBJ1-4 | TRBV4-1 | NA | NA | TGCGCCAGCAGGCTGGGCAGGAATGAAAAACTGTTTTTT | CASRLGRNEKLFF
TRBJ1-1 | TRBV7-9 | NA | few | TGTGCCAGCAGCTTTACGGGTGCGGATGAAGCTTTCTTT | CASSFTGADEAFF
TRBJ2-1 | TRBV28 | NA | NA | TGTGCCAGCAGTTTATTGGGCGGGACGTACAATGAGCAGTTCTTC | CASSLLGGTYNEQFF
TRBJ1-2 | TRBV6-5 | TRBD1 | NA | TGTGCCAGCAGGCCACGGACAGGGGATGGCTACACCTTC | CASRPRTGDGYTF
TRBJ2-3 | TRBV6-1 | NA | NA | TGTGCCAGCAGTGAAAGAAGACAGTCCACAGATACGCAGTATTTT | CASSERRQSTDTQYF
TRBJ2-1 | TRBV6-2/TRBV6-3 | NA | NA | TGTGCCAGCAGTTACTCGATCCGGGTGTCCCCCCTGAGCTCCTACAATGAGCAGTTCTTC | CASSYSIRVSPLSSYNEQFF
TRBJ1-1 | TRBV28 | TRBD1 | NA | TGTGCCAGCAGTCCCCGGGACAGACACAACACTGAAGCTTTCTTT | CASSPRDRHNTEAFF
TRBJ1-2 | TRBV7-2 | TRBD1 | NA | TGTGCCAGCAGCTCGACAGGGAACTATGGCTACACCTTC | CASSSTGNYGYTF
TRBJ1-2 | TRBV29-1 | TRBD1 | NA | TGCAGCGTTCTGCCGGGACAGGATGAGGAATATGGCTACACCTTC | CSVLPGQDEEYGYTF
TRBJ2-7 | TRBV18 | NA | NA | TGTGCCAGCTCACCCGGCAGGGTCTCCTACGAGCAGTACTTC | CASSPGRVSYEQYF
TRBJ1-3 | TRBV5-5 | NA | NA | TGTGCCAGCAGCTTCGTCCAGGGAAGCTCTGGAAACACCATATATTTT | CASSFVQGSSGNTIYF
TRBJ2-3 | TRBV3-1/TRBV3-2 | TRBD2 | NA | TGTGCCAGCAGCCAACCTCTGGGCAGCGGGGGGATCACAGATACGCAGTATTTT | CASSQPLGSGGITDTQYF
TRBJ2-7 | TRBV5-1 | TRBD1 | NA | TGCGCCAGCAGTCAGCAGGGGGTAGTATACAACGAGCAGTACTTC | CASSQQGVVYNEQYF
TRBJ2-3 | TRBV6-2/TRBV6-3 | NA | NA | TGTGCCAGCAGTTACCTAGGCTCGGATACGCAGTATTTT | CASSYLGSDTQYF
TRBJ2-1 | TRBV19 | NA | NA | TGTGCCAGTAGTGGGGCGGGGTGGTATGAGCAGTTCTTC | CASSGAGWYEQFF
TRBJ2-1 | TRBV6-9 | TRBD2 | NA | TGTGCCAGGGGATGGACTAGCGGAAGGGGGATAGAGGGCAATGAGCAGTTCTTC | CARGWTSGRGIEGNEQFF
TRBJ1-3 | TRBV5-4 | NA | few | TGTGCCAGCAGCACCAGCGTCGTGAGCTCTGGAAACACCATATATTTT | CASSTSVVSSGNTIYF
TRBJ2-7 | TRBV28 | TRBD1 | NA | TGTGCCAGCAGAGCCGGGACAGGGATTCCCTACGAGCAGTACTTC | CASRAGTGIPYEQYF
TRBJ2-2 | TRBV25-1 | TRBD1 | NA | TGTGCCAGCAGTGACACAGGGGTGGTCACCGGGGAGCTGTTTTTT | CASSDTGVVTGELFF
TRBJ1-2 | TRBV7-8 | TRBD1 | NA | TGTGCCAGCAGCTCCCGGCCGGGACAGGGCACGAGGTATGGCTACACCTTC | CASSSRPGQGTRYGYTF
TRBJ2-5 | TRBV5-1 | NA | NA | TGCGCCAGCAGCCCCGATCCGGGGAGCTCGACCCAGTACTTC | CASSPDPGSSTQYF
TRBJ2-5 | TRBV7-2 | NA | once | TGTGCCAGCAGCTTAGCGGGGGCAGGCTTGTCAGAGACCCAGTACTTC | CASSLAGAGLSETQYF
TRBJ1-1 | TRBV28 | TRBD1 | NA | TGTGCCAGCAGTTCCTCCGAGACAGGGAAGATTGTAGCTTTCTTT | CASSSSETGKIVAFF
TRBJ2-6 | TRBV3-1/TRBV3-2 | NA | NA | TGTGCCAGCACCCCTACTGGGGCCAACGTCCTGACTTTC | CASTPTGANVLTF